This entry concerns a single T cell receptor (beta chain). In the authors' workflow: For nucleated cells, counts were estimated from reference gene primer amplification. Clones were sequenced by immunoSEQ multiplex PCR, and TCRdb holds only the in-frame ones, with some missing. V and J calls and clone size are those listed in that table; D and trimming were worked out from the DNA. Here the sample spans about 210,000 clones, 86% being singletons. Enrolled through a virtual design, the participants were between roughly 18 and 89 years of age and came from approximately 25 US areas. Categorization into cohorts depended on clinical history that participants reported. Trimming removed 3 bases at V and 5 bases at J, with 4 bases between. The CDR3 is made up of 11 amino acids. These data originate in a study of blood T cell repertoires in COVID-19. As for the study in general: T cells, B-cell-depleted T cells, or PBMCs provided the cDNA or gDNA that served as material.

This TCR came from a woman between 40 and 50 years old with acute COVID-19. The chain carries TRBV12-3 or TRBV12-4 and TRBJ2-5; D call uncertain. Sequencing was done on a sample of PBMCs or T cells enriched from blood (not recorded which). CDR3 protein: CASSLSETQYF. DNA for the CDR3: TGTGCCAGCAGTTTGTCGGAGACCCAGTACTTC.